These 3 T cell receptor beta chains originate from one sample sequenced in a study of blood T cell repertoires in COVID-19. The repertoire was sequenced with immunoSEQ multiplex PCR; TCRdb's copy has only in-frame clones and lacks some. In the table there are approximately 260,000 clones, about 87% of which are singletons. Material: peripheral blood. Source of these receptors: a human donor in a cohort sampled during active COVID-19.

The gene calls are TRBV9 and TRBJ2-1; D remains unclear. Germline loops: CDR1 SGDLS, CDR2 YYNGEE. The CDR3 is made up of 13 amino acids. With 3 bases removed from V and 9 bases from J, the gap between germline ends came to 13 bases. CDR3 DNA: TGTGCCAGCAGCGGAGTCTATATTTCTGAGCAGTTCTTC. Its translation is CASSGVYISEQFF.

The chain joins TRBV7-2 to TRBJ2-2, with 7 bases fitting TRBD2. Germline V gene lookup returns CDR1 SGHTA and CDR2 FQGNSA. CDR3 length: 16 residues. V shed 5 bases, J shed 1 base, and the junction held 7 bases outside the gene matches. The DNA of the CDR3 is TGTGCCAGCAGCGACCCGGGGAGGGGGAACACCGGGGAGCTGTTTTTT. Protein product: CASSDPGRGNTGELFF.

The rearrangement joins TRBV7-6 to TRBJ2-1, with 11 nucleotides matching TRBD2. Germline V gene lookup returns CDR1 SGHVS and CDR2 FNYEAQ. V shed 5 bases and J 4 bases; nucleotides not matched to a gene: 4. This CDR3 is built from 15 residues. The CDR3 DNA follows: TGTGCCAGCAGCGATAGCGGGGGGGCTTACAATGAGCAGTTCTTC. Protein product: CASSDSGGAYNEQFF. Full variable domain (remainder filled in from reference TRBV7-6 and TRBJ2-1): GAGVSQSPRYKVTKRGQDVALRCDPISGHVSLYWYRQALGQGPEFLTYFNYEAQQDKSGLPNDRFSAERPEGSISTLTIQRTEQRDSAMYRCASSDSGGAYNEQFFGPGTRLTVL.